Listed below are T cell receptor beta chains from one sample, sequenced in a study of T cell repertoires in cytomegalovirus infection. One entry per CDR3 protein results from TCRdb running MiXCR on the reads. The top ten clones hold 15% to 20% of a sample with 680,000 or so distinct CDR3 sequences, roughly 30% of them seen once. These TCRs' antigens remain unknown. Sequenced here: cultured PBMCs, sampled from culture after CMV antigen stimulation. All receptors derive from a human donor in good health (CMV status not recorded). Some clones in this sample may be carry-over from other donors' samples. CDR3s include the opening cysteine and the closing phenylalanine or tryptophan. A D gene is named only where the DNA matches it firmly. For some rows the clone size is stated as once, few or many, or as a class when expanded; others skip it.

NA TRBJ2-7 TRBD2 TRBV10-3 TGTGCCATCAGACAAACTAGCGGGGGGACCTCCTACGAGCAGTACTTC CAIRQTSGGTSYEQYF
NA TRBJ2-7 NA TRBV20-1 TGCAGTGCTAGAGACCCGCTCGGGCTGGGGTACGAGCAGTACTTC CSARDPLGLGYEQYF
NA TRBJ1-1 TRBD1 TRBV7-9 TGTGCCAGCAGCCCAGGGCCGGGACAGGGGAACACTGAAGCTTTCTTT CASSPGPGQGNTEAFF
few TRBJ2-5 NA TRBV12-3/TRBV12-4 TGTGCCAGCAGCGGACCCTCGGAGACCCAGTACTTC CASSGPSETQYF
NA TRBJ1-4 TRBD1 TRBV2 TGTGCCAGCAGTGAATTCGGACAGGAGAATGAAAAACTGTTTTTT CASSEFGQENEKLFF
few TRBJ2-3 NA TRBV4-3 TGCGCCAGCAGCCAAGATTTAGAGACATCAACGCAGTATTTT CASSQDLETSTQYF
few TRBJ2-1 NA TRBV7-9 TGTGCCAGCAGCTCCTCGACGGACTTAAGGGAGCAGTTCTTC CASSSSTDLREQFF
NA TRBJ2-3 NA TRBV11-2 TGTGCCAGCAGCTTGGGCCACTATGATACGCAGTATTTT CASSLGHYDTQYF
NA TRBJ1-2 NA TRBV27 TGTGCCAGCAGTTTCGAGGGTAGGGGGATTTATGGCTACACCTTC CASSFEGRGIYGYTF
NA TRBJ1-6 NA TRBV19 TGTGCCAGTACCCCGCGGGCGGTGAATAATTCACCCCTCCACTTT CASTPRAVNNSPLHF
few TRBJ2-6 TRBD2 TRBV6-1 TGTGCCAGCAGCCAGACTAGCGGGGGCGGTGGGGCCAACGTCCTGACTTTC CASSQTSGGGGANVLTF
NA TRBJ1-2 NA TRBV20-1 TGCAGTGCTAGCGCCAGAGGCTATGGCTACACCTTC CSASARGYGYTF
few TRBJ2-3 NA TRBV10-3 TGTGCCATCAGTCGGCTTTTCACAGATACGCAGTATTTT CAISRLFTDTQYF
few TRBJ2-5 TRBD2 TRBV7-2 TGTGCCAGCAGCCAACCACCGGGACTAGCGGGCCCGGAGGCGGAGACCCAGTACTTC CASSQPPGLAGPEAETQYF
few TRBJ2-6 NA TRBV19 TGTGCCAGTAGTATAGGTAGAAATTTCGCTGGGGCCAACGTCCTGACTTTC CASSIGRNFAGANVLTF
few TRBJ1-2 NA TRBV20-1 TGCAGTGCTAGAGAAGGTGGTGGCTATGGCTACACCTTC CSAREGGGYGYTF
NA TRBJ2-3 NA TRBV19 TGTGCCAGTAGTATAGCTGGCGGGGCCTCTTCAGATACGCAGTATTTT CASSIAGGASSDTQYF
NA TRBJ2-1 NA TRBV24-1 TGTGCCACCAGTGGGATTGCGGATAATGAGCAGTTCTTC CATSGIADNEQFF
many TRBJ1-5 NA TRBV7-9 TGTGCCAGTAGCCTTGGGATTCAGCCCCAGCATTTT CASSLGIQPQHF
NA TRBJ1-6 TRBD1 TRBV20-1 TGCAGTGCTATCGGACAGGGAAGTTCCTCACCCCTCCACTTT CSAIGQGSSSPLHF
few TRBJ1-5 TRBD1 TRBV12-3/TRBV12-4 TGTGCCAGCAGGGACAGGGGGGGGGGCAATCAGCCCCAGCATTTT CASRDRGGGNQPQHF
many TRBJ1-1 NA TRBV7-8 TGTGCCAGCAGCTTAGACCCGTGGGGCATGGTCACTGAAGCTTTCTTT CASSLDPWGMVTEAFF
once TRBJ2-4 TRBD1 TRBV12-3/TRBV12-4 TGTGCCAGTTTCCCGGCAGGGGGAAACATTCAGTACTTC CASFPAGGNIQYF
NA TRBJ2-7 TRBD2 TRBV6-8 TGTGCCAGCAGGTCCCCTAGCGGGGCCAACTACGAGCAGTACTTC CASRSPSGANYEQYF
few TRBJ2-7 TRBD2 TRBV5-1 TGCGCCAGCAGCTTCAGCGGGGGGGCCGGGTTTGACGAGCAGTACTTC CASSFSGGAGFDEQYF
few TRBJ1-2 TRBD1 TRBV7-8 TGTGCCAGCAGCTTACTTTCAGGGCCCCAGGGGGATGGCTACACCTTC CASSLLSGPQGDGYTF
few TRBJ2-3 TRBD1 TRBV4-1 TGTGCCAGCAGCCACCGACAGGGGATCACAGATACGCAGTATTTT CASSHRQGITDTQYF
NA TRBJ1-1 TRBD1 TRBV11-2 TGTGCCAGCAGCTTATTCGCCGGACAGGGGGCTGCAGGGGAAGCTTTCTTT CASSLFAGQGAAGEAFF
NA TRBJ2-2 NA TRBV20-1 TGCAGTGCTAGATCAGGACTATACACCGGGGAGCTGTTTTTT CSARSGLYTGELFF
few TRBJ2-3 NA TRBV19 TGTGCCAGTAGCCCATCGGAAGCGGAAGCTTGGGATACGCAGTATTTT CASSPSEAEAWDTQYF
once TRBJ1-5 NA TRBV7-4 TGTGCCAGCAGCTCGGGGACAAATCAGCCCCAGCATTTT CASSSGTNQPQHF
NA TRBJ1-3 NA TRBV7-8 TGTGCCAGCAGCGTGGCAGGGCGTTCTGGAAACACCATATATTTT CASSVAGRSGNTIYF
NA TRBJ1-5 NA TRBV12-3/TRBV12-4 TGTGCCAGCAGTTTGTTTCGATCAGCCCAGCATTTT CASSLFRSAQHF
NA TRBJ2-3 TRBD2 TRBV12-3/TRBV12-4 TGTGCCAGCAGTCCCGGGGTAGCGGGAGTTATTACAGATACGCAGTATTTT CASSPGVAGVITDTQYF
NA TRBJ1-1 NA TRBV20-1 TGCAGTGCTCAGGTATTTTCTGAAGCTTTCTTT CSAQVFSEAFF
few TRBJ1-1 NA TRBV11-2 TGTGCCAGCAGCTTTATTAGCCCGAACACTGAAGCTTTCTTT CASSFISPNTEAFF
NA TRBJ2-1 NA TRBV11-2 TGTGCCAGCAGCTTAGTGGCCCGCGTCCAGTCGGATGAGCAGTTCTTC CASSLVARVQSDEQFF
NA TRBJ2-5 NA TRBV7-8 TGTGCCAGCAGCTTATCGAATTCCCCGTTGCACCAAGAGACCCAGTACTTC CASSLSNSPLHQETQYF
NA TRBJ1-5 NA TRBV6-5 TGTGCCAGCAGTTATGACGGGTCGTGGCCCCAGCATTTT CASSYDGSWPQHF
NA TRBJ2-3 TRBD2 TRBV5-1 TGCGCCAGCAGCTTGCGAGGGAGGGCCCTCCCAGATACGCAGTATTTT CASSLRGRALPDTQYF
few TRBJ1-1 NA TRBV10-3 TGTGCCATCAGTGAGTCCGGGGGAACTGAAGCTTTCTTT CAISESGGTEAFF
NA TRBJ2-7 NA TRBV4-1 TGCGCCAGCAGCCATTCCGGACGCAAGCGTGATAACGAGCAGTACTTC CASSHSGRKRDNEQYF
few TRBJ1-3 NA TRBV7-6 TGTGCCAGCAGCTTAGCCCCTGGACGGGACTACGGAAACACCATATATTTT CASSLAPGRDYGNTIYF
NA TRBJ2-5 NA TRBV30 TGTGCCTGGAGGGACTCCCACAAGCCTCAAGAGACCCAGTACTTC CAWRDSHKPQETQYF
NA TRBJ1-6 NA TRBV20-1 TGCAGTGCTCCCTCGGTGGGCTCCTATAATTCACCCCTCCACTTT CSAPSVGSYNSPLHF
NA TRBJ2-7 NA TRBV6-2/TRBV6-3 TGTGCCAGCATCCCCCTCTACGAGCAGTACTTC CASIPLYEQYF
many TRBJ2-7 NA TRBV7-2 TGTGCCAGCAGCCGACAATTGGGTATCTCCTACGAGCAGTACTTC CASSRQLGISYEQYF
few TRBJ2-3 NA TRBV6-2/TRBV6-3 TGTGCCAGCAGTTACGTCCGGAGAAGCACAGATACGCAGTATTTT CASSYVRRSTDTQYF
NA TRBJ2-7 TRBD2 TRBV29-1 TGCAGCGTCGGTACTACTAGCGGGAGCACAGACTACGAGCAGTACTTC CSVGTTSGSTDYEQYF
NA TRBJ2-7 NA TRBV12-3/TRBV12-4 TGTGCCAGCAGTTTTGATTTGGAGAACGAGCAGTACTTC CASSFDLENEQYF
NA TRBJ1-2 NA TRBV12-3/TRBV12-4 TGTGCCAGCAGTTTAGGTCGAGGCGGCGGCTACACCTTC CASSLGRGGGYTF
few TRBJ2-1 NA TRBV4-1 TGCGCCAGCAGCCAGTGGGGGCGCAATGAGCAGTTCTTC CASSQWGRNEQFF
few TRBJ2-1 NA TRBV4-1 TGCGCCAGCAGCCAAAAACAGAACTCCTACAATGAGCAGTTCTTC CASSQKQNSYNEQFF
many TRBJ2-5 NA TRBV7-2 TGTGCCAGCAGCTTTTCCCCAGAGACCCAGTACTTC CASSFSPETQYF
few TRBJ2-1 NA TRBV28 TGTGCCAGCAGTTTCACTCGCTCCTACAATGAGCAGTTCTTC CASSFTRSYNEQFF
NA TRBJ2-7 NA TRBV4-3 TGCGCCAGCAGCCAAGATGCTACCTACTACGAGCAGTACTTC CASSQDATYYEQYF
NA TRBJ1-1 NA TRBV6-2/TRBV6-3 TGTGCCAGCAGTTGGATCCTGTCCGGGAACACTGAAGCTTTCTTT CASSWILSGNTEAFF
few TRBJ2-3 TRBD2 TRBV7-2 TGTGCCAGCAGCTTAGACCCCTCAGGACTAGCGGGAGGCACAGATACGCAGTATTTT CASSLDPSGLAGGTDTQYF
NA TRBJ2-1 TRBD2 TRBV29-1 TGCAGCTCCTGGACTAGCGGGAGGGGCGAGCAGTTCTTC CSSWTSGRGEQFF